The clone carrying this TCR beta chain has only a few counts. These data come from a study of blood T cells in healthy people across ages. The CDR3 totals 16 residues. A second PCR, run for roughly 7 to 11 cycles, used a sample-barcoded 5' primer plus a J-beta primer mix. TCRdb processed the 5' RACE reads anew with MiXCR; each CDR3 protein has one entry. This table holds about 970,000 distinct CDR3 sequences, roughly 51% found once. The sequence derives from a woman aged 55-69 years in good health. The chain is built from TRBV21-1 and TRBJ2-6; the DNA was not compared with TRBD2, the D call given in the table. TRBV21-1 is given as a pseudogene. Sequenced input: blood. The CDR3 reads CAVDQTPPSGANVLTF. In nucleotides, the CDR3 is TGTGCCGTCGACCAGACCCCGCCCTCTGGGGCCAACGTCCTGACTTTC.